The present T cell receptor beta chain was sequenced within a study of blood T cell repertoires in COVID-19. As for the study in general: Specimens from acute and convalescent COVID-19 originated in the United States, Italy and Spain. PBMCs, B-cell-depleted T cells, or T cells were the source of the cDNA or gDNA that made up the material.

CDR1 is GTSNPN and CDR2 is SVGIG in the germline V gene (reference sequence). The CDR3 runs 15 residues. The V and J ends lost 5 bases and 7 bases respectively, with 18 bases between them. Authors' processing steps: Reference gene primer amplification yielded estimated nucleated cell counts. TCRdb's table, derived via immunoSEQ multiplex PCR, lists solely in-frame clones and lacks some. The V and J calls and the clone size are those of that table, but D and trimming were determined from the DNA. This table has fewer than 300,000 clones, around 88% appearing once. The origin of this receptor is a woman aged 40-49 years with acute COVID-19. V and J are TRBV30 and TRBJ1-6; D perhaps matches TRBD1 (5 bases). Sequenced sample: PBMCs or T cells enriched from blood (not recorded which). The CDR3 loop is CAWGLRRGMNSPLHF. For the CDR3, the DNA is TGTGCCTGGGGGCTTCGTCGGGGGATGAATTCACCCCTCCACTTT.